Included here is one T cell receptor beta chain sequence, with context. J lost 7 bases, V lost 0 bases, and 8 bases had no gene match. CDR1 and CDR2 (germline): SGHRS, YFSETQ. The CDR3 totals 16 residues. TCRdb reprocessed the 5' RACE reads with MiXCR, giving one entry per CDR3 protein. The sample comprises about 46,000 distinct CDR3 sequences, over 5.5% of which are singletons, and 8.5% to 12% rests with the top ten. These data are taken from a study of T cells after yellow fever vaccination. The clonotype originates from a man in his thirties or forties who received the YFV17D yellow fever vaccine. The rearrangement uses TRBV5-1 and TRBJ2-1; the match to TRBD2 covers 9 bases. The specimen comprised PBMCs, either bulk or a sorted T-cell subset (CD4+, CD8+, memory, or dextramer-sorted; not recorded which), sampled 45 days after the yellow fever booster vaccination. CDR3 in amino acids: CASSLEAGGRVNEQFF. The CDR3, as DNA: TGCGCCAGCAGCTTGGAGGCCGGCGGGAGGGTTAATGAGCAGTTCTTC.